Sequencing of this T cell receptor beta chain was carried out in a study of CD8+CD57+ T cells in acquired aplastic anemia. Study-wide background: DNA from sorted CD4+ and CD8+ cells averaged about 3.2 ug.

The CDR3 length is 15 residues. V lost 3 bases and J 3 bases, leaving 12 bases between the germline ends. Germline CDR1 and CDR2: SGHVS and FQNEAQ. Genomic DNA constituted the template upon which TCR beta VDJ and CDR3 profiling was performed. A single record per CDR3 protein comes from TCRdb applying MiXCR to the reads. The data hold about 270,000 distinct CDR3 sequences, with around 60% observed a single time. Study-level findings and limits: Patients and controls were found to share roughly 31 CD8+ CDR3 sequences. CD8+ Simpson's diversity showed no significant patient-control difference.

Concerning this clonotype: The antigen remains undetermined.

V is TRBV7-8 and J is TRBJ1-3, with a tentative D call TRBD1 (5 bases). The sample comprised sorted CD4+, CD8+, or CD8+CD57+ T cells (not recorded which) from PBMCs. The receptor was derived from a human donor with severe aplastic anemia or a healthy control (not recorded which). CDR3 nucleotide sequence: TGTGCCAGCAGCTTGGTGTGGGGGAGTGGAAACACCATATATTTT. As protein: CASSLVWGSGNTIYF.